Given below is one T cell receptor (beta chain) in context. The antigen is unknown. The assay was immunoSEQ multiplex PCR, and TCRdb's table has in-frame clones only and misses some. The sample holds 500,000 to 650,000 clones, around 80% seen once. These data are taken from a study of shared clonotypes between healthy human individuals. General study findings and limits: Only blood was sampled, and tissue TCR repertoires likely differ from blood ones.

Germline-derived CDR1 and CDR2 are SNHLY and FYNNEI. Trimming removed 2 bases from V and 3 bases from J, with 11 bases in between. The CDR3 spans 14 residues. This chain joins TRBV2 and TRBJ2-7; perhaps TRBD1 as D (6 bases). The sequence was obtained from a woman between 40 and 50 years old in good health. Some clones in this sample may be carry-over from other donors' samples. The material sequenced was PBMCs. CDR3 in DNA: TGTGCCAGCAGTGAACAGGGGACCCTCTACGAGCAGTACTTC. This sequence encodes CASSEQGTLYEQYF.